The rows below give T cell receptor beta chains drawn from one sample of a study of cytomegalovirus exposure and HLA in healthy donors. Sequenced by immunoSEQ multiplex PCR; TCRdb stores in-frame clones only, minus some. The table includes 95,000 to 110,000 clones, about four fifths detected once. Material: PBMCs. The receptors originated from a young man in good health and CMV-seropositive. Both conserved end residues are part of each CDR3. D genes are given only for firm matches. Clone sizes are given selectively: once, few, many, or a class where the clone is expanded.

J gene	V gene	clone size	D gene	CDR3 DNA	CDR3 protein
TRBJ2-3	TRBV19	.	.	TGTGCCAGTAGTATAGATTGGCCTAGTTCAGATACGCAGTATTTT	CASSIDWPSSDTQYF
TRBJ2-5	TRBV6-5	few	TRBD1	TGTGCCAGCAGGGCACAGGGGTCCGGAGAGACCCAGTACTTC	CASRAQGSGETQYF
TRBJ1-4	TRBV6-1	once	TRBD1	TGTGCCAGCACCGACCTGCGGACAGGGAATGAAAAACTGTTTTTT	CASTDLRTGNEKLFF
TRBJ2-7	TRBV10-3	.	.	TGTGCCATCAGTGAGCCCCCAGGCCGGGATCATGGAGAGCAGTACTTC	CAISEPPGRDHGEQYF
TRBJ2-7	TRBV18	.	TRBD2	TGTGCCAGCTCATCAGGACTAGCGGGGGGGGGATCCTACGAGCAGTACTTC	CASSSGLAGGGSYEQYF
TRBJ1-2	TRBV5-4	medium-sized	.	TGTGCCAGCAGCGTGAGCGGGACGTACTATGGCTACACCTTC	CASSVSGTYYGYTF
TRBJ1-2	TRBV29-1	.	.	TGCAGCGTTCACAACAACAACAACTATGGCTACACCTTC	CSVHNNNNYGYTF
TRBJ2-1	TRBV2	.	TRBD1	TGTGCCAGCAGTGTGGGGACAGCGATCTACAATGAGCAGTTCTTC	CASSVGTAIYNEQFF
TRBJ2-7	TRBV5-1	.	TRBD1	TGCGCCAGCAGCTCCCGGACAGGGTACGACGAGCAGTACTTC	CASSSRTGYDEQYF
TRBJ1-4	TRBV5-1	once	TRBD1	TGCGCCAGCAGCTTGGGCGGAGGGGGCCACGTTAATGAAAAACTGTTTTTT	CASSLGGGGHVNEKLFF
TRBJ2-3	TRBV6-5	.	TRBD2	TGTGCCAGCAGCCCAGCGGGGGGGGGCCCAGATACGCAGTATTTT	CASSPAGGGPDTQYF
TRBJ1-2	TRBV10-3	.	.	TGTGCCATCAGTGACGGGGTGATGAACTATGGCTACACCTTC	CAISDGVMNYGYTF
TRBJ2-3	TRBV6-4	.	TRBD1	TGTGCCAGCAGTGACCAGGGGGCAGATACGCAGTATTTT	CASSDQGADTQYF
TRBJ1-6	TRBV5-4	.	TRBD1	TGTGCCAGCAGCCGCTCCGGGACAGGGTTTTCACCCCTCCACTTT	CASSRSGTGFSPLHF
TRBJ1-1	TRBV6-6	few	.	TGTGCCAGCAGTTACGAGCCGGGAATTGAAGCTTTCTTT	CASSYEPGIEAFF
TRBJ1-3	TRBV6-5	.	.	TGTGCCAGTAAAGCTAGGGGCCTCGCTGGAAACACCATATATTTT	CASKARGLAGNTIYF
TRBJ1-2	TRBV11-2	.	.	TGTGCCAGCAGCTTAACGAGAGGGCCCTATGGCTACACCTTC	CASSLTRGPYGYTF
TRBJ2-7	TRBV30	.	TRBD1	TGTGCCTGGGGACAGGTAGATGGGCAGTACTTC	CAWGQVDGQYF
TRBJ1-3	TRBV11-3	.	.	TGTGCCAGCAGCGGTTGGCAGGGCTCTGGAAACACCATATATTTT	CASSGWQGSGNTIYF
TRBJ1-2	TRBV29-1	.	.	TGCAGCGCCAGTGCAGCTAACTATGGCTACACCTTC	CSASAANYGYTF
TRBJ1-6	TRBV5-1	.	.	TGCGCCAGCAGCTTGGATCACAGGCTTCATTCACCCCTCCACTTT	CASSLDHRLHSPLHF
TRBJ1-1	TRBV7-9	.	.	TGTGCCAGCAGCTTATCGCAGGGGAACACTGAAGCTTTCTTT	CASSLSQGNTEAFF
TRBJ1-1	TRBV19	.	TRBD1	TGTGCCAGTCGTCCTAGGACAGGGAAGAACACTGAAGCTTTCTTT	CASRPRTGKNTEAFF
TRBJ2-3	TRBV29-1	.	.	TGCAGCGTCGGGGTGGGCGGGAGCACAGATACGCAGTATTTT	CSVGVGGSTDTQYF
TRBJ2-5	TRBV27	.	.	TGTGCCAGCAGTTTAAGAACGGGGTGGGAGACCCAGTACTTC	CASSLRTGWETQYF
TRBJ2-3	TRBV11-1	.	TRBD1	TGTGCCAGCAGCCCCTGGACAGGGAGGACAGATACGCAGTATTTT	CASSPWTGRTDTQYF
TRBJ1-1	TRBV10-3	.	.	TGTGCCATCAGTGAGTTGGCGGCCACTGAAGCTTTCTTT	CAISELAATEAFF
TRBJ2-3	TRBV9	.	.	TGTGCCAGCAGCGTAGGTGGGCATGTCACAGATACGCAGTATTTT	CASSVGGHVTDTQYF
TRBJ2-7	TRBV5-4	.	.	TGTGCCAGCAGCTTGGATGTGACAGGCTACGAGCAGTACTTC	CASSLDVTGYEQYF
TRBJ1-2	TRBV7-9	.	.	TGTGCCAGCAGCTTAGGGCGGGATTACTATGGCTACACCTTC	CASSLGRDYYGYTF
TRBJ2-7	TRBV7-9	once	.	TGTGCCAGCAGCAACTTAGGTTGGACACCAGCTGCCTACGAGCAGTACTTC	CASSNLGWTPAAYEQYF
TRBJ2-3	TRBV5-1	once	.	TGCGCCAGCAGCCCGGGGGAGAACACAGATACGCAGTATTTT	CASSPGENTDTQYF
TRBJ1-2	TRBV27	.	TRBD1	TGTGCCAGCTATACAGGGGCACATGGCTACACCTTC	CASYTGAHGYTF
TRBJ1-2	TRBV9	.	TRBD1	TGTGCCAGCAACAAGGGACAGGGAGGGGGCTACACCTTC	CASNKGQGGGYTF
TRBJ2-3	TRBV5-6	once	TRBD2	TGTGCCAGCAGCTTGAACAGGTGGGCTAGCGGGGGGACAGATACGCAGTATTTT	CASSLNRWASGGTDTQYF
TRBJ1-1	TRBV19	few	TRBD1	TGTGCCTGCGGGGACAGGGGGCAGAACACTGAAGCTTTCTTT	CACGDRGQNTEAFF
TRBJ2-7	TRBV19	few	.	TGTGCCAGTGGGGCGGGAAGGTACGAGCAGTACTTC	CASGAGRYEQYF
TRBJ2-3	TRBV9	.	TRBD1	TGTGCCAGCAGCGTATGGGGGGACAGGGGTCTGGATACGCAGTATTTT	CASSVWGDRGLDTQYF
TRBJ1-6	TRBV6-4	.	.	TGTGCCAGCAGTGCGACGGGGGGCCATAATTCACCCCTCCACTTT	CASSATGGHNSPLHF
TRBJ2-3	TRBV7-8	.	TRBD2	TGTGCCAGCAGCCCGACTAGCGGCACAGATACGCAGTATTTT	CASSPTSGTDTQYF
TRBJ1-1	TRBV11-3	.	.	TGTGCCAGCAGCTTAGAGGGGGGGGCGAAAGCTTTCTTT	CASSLEGGAKAFF
TRBJ2-7	TRBV10-2	.	TRBD2	TGCGCCAGCATCGCTAGCGGGGACTACGAGCAGTACTTC	CASIASGDYEQYF
TRBJ2-2	TRBV6-6	.	.	TGTGCCAGCAGCCCCGGGGCCGGGGAGCTGTTTTTT	CASSPGAGELFF
TRBJ1-1	TRBV4-1	.	TRBD1	TGCGCCAGCAGCCAAGATTACGGGACAGGGATTGCTTTCTTT	CASSQDYGTGIAFF
TRBJ2-3	TRBV29-1	.	TRBD1	TGCAGCGCTTGTACAGGGGGCACAGATACGCAGTATTTT	CSACTGGTDTQYF
TRBJ1-5	TRBV6-1	.	TRBD1	TGTGCCAGCAGTGCCCCAGGGGGCGCAGGCAATCAGCCCCAGCATTTT	CASSAPGGAGNQPQHF
TRBJ1-1	TRBV9	.	.	TGTGCCAGCAGCGTAGCTGCGGGGGACGTTGAAGCTTTCTTT	CASSVAAGDVEAFF
TRBJ1-4	TRBV7-9	.	.	TGTGCCACCCAAATCGGACAGCCTAATGAAAAACTGTTTTTT	CATQIGQPNEKLFF
TRBJ2-2	TRBV11-2	once	.	TGTGCCAGCAGCGACCGGGGCAGGGGAAACACCGGGGAGCTGTTTTTT	CASSDRGRGNTGELFF
TRBJ1-4	TRBV4-1	.	.	TGCGCCAGCAGCCAAGTTACACCCGAAAAACTGTTTTTT	CASSQVTPEKLFF
TRBJ2-7	TRBV5-5	.	.	TGTGCCAGCAGTTCCGACTGGCCGGACTACGAGCAGTACTTC	CASSSDWPDYEQYF
TRBJ2-2	TRBV6-5	.	TRBD1	TGTGCCAGCAGAAGGGACAGGGTGAACACCGGGGAGCTGTTTTTT	CASRRDRVNTGELFF
TRBJ2-3	TRBV7-3	few	.	TGTGCCAGCAGCCCCGGCACAGATACGCAGTATTTT	CASSPGTDTQYF
TRBJ2-2	TRBV25-1	.	.	TGTGCCAGCAGTGAAATAAAGGGGGTACACACCGGGGAGCTGTTTTTT	CASSEIKGVHTGELFF
TRBJ2-5	TRBV15	.	.	TGTGCCACCAGTGGACACGCAGGAGAGACCCAGTACTTC	CATSGHAGETQYF
TRBJ2-3	TRBV9	.	.	TGTGCCAGCAGCGTAGGAGGGGGGGCCAGCACAGATACGCAGTATTTT	CASSVGGGASTDTQYF
TRBJ2-1	TRBV7-2	.	.	TGTGCCAGCAGCTTAGTCACGATTCGAGGGGGCAATGAGCAGTTCTTC	CASSLVTIRGGNEQFF
TRBJ1-4	TRBV7-9	.	TRBD1	TGTGCCAGCAGCTTACAGGACAGGGGAAGTCTTTTTTTT	CASSLQDRGSLFF
TRBJ1-2	TRBV29-1	.	.	TGCAGCGTTGAAGGGCAGGGCCCTTATGGCTACACCTTC	CSVEGQGPYGYTF
TRBJ2-3	TRBV27	few	TRBD2	TGTGCCAGCAGTTTAGAGGGTAGCGGGGGGCCCCGGGATACGCAGTATTTT	CASSLEGSGGPRDTQYF